Shown below are 5 T cell receptor beta chains from a single sample sequenced in a study of T cell responses to AZD1222 COVID-19 vaccine. Clones were read by immunoSEQ multiplex PCR, and TCRdb kept only the in-frame ones, dropping some. The table has approximately 160,000 clones, around 93% seen once; the top ten hold approximately 4%. The source material was peripheral blood, sampled on day 0 of AZD1222 vaccination. The receptors come from an adult in good health.

V and J are TRBV5-1 and TRBJ2-1; TRBD1 matches at 7 bases. With V trimmed by 4 bases and J by 10 bases, 11 bases remained unmatched. There are 14 residues in the CDR3. The germline V gene encodes CDR1 SGHRS and CDR2 YFSETQ. The CDR3, as DNA: TGCGCCAGCAGCCTCGGGCAGGGGGTCTACGAGCAGTTCTTC. Residues: CASSLGQGVYEQFF.

This chain uses TRBV2 with TRBJ1-2; perhaps TRBD1 as D (6 bases). CDR3 length: 13 amino acids. Trimming shortened V by 7 bases and J by 7 bases, and 16 bases separated the two germline ends. Germline assignment: CDR1 SNHLY and CDR2 FYNNEI. DNA of the CDR3: TGTGCCAGCAAAGTCGGCAGGGGACCTGGCTACACCTTC. Amino acids: CASKVGRGPGYTF.

The chain employs TRBV7-3 and TRBJ2-6; no clear D gene. CDR1 is SGHTA, CDR2 FQGTGA, per germline. This CDR3 is 14 amino acids long. Trimming pared 6 bases from V and 2 bases from J, leaving 8 bases between. The CDR3 nucleotides are TGTGCCAGCAGGGGATTCGCTGGGGCCAACGTCCTGACTTTC. Protein: CASRGFAGANVLTF.

The chain employs TRBV18 and TRBJ1-3; a possible D gene is TRBD1 (6 bases). This CDR3 is 15 amino acids long. Per the germline V gene, CDR1 is KGHSH and CDR2 is LQKENI. Trimming pared 3 bases from V and 3 bases from J, leaving 12 bases between. CDR3 bases: TGTGCCAGCTCACCGGGACAAGTCAATGGAAACACCATATATTTT. Its protein product is CASSPGQVNGNTIYF.

As to this clone: Distinct nucleotide sequences in the sample also encode this CDR3. The genes are TRBV7-3 and TRBJ2-7; the match to TRBD1 covers 9 bases. This CDR3 contains 14 residues. Germline CDR1 reads SGHTA; CDR2 reads FQGTGA. V lost 1 base and J lost 2; bases outside the gene matches: 0. CDR3: CASSLNRGPYEQYF. As DNA, the CDR3 is TGTGCCAGCAGCTTAAACAGGGGGCCCTACGAGCAGTACTTC.